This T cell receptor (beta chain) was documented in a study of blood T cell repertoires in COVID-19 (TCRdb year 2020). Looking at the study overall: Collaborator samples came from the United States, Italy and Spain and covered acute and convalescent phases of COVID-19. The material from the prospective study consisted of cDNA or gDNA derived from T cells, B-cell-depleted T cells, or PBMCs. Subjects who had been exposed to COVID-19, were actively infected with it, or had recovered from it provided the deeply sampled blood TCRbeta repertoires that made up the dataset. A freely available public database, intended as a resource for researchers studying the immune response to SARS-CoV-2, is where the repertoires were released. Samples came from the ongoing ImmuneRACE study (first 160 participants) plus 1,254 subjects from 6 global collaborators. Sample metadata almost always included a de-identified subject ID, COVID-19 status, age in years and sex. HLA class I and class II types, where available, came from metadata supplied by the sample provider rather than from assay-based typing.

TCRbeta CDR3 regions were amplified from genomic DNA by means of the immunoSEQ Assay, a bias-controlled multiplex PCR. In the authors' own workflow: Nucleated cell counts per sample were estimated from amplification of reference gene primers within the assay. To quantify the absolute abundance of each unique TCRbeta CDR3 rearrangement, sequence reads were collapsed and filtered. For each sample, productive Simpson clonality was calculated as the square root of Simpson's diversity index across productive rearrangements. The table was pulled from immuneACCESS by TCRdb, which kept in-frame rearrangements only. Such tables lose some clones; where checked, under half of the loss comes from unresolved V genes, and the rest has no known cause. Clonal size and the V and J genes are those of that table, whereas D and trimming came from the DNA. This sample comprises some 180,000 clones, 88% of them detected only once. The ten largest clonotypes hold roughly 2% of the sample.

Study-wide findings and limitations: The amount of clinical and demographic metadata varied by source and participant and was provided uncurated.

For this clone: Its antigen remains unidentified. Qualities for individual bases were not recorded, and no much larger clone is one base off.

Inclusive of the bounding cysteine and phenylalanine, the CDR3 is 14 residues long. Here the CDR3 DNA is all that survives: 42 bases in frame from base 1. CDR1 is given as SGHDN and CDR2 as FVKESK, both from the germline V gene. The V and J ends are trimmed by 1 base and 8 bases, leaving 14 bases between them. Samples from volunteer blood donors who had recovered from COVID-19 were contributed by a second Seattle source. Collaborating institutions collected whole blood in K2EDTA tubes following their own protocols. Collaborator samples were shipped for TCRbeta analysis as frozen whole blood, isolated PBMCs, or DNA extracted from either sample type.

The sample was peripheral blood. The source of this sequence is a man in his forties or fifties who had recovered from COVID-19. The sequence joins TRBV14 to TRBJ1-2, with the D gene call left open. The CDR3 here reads CASSQGLTGGGYTF. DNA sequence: TGTGCCAGCAGCCAAGGACTGACCGGAGGGGGCTACACCTTC. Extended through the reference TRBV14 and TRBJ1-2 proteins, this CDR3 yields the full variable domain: EAGVTQFPSHSVIEKGQTVTLRCDPISGHDNLYWYRRVMGKEIKFLLHFVKESKQDESGMPNNRFLAERTGGTYSTLKVQPAELEDSGVYFCASSQGLTGGGYTFGSGTRLTVV.